This T cell receptor (beta chain) was profiled in a study of blood T cell repertoires in COVID-19. Study background: From the United States, Italy and Spain came samples of acute and convalescent COVID-19. The cDNA or gDNA used as material had been derived from T cells, B-cell-depleted T cells, or PBMCs.

In the original processing: Scientists estimated how many nucleated cells there were by amplifying reference gene primers. Sequenced by immunoSEQ multiplex PCR; TCRdb stores in-frame clones only, minus some. Clonal size and the V and J genes are those of that table, whereas D and trimming came from the DNA. The sample shows around 260,000 clones, about 86% of them seen only once. Germline CDR1 and CDR2: MDHEN and SYDVKM. This CDR3 spans 15 amino acids. V was clipped by 10 bases and J by 1 base, with 19 bases between them. The sequence was collected from a man aged 25-45 years with active or convalescent COVID-19. The specimen was peripheral blood. This chain joins TRBV28 and TRBJ1-2; the D gene is possibly TRBD1 (6 bases). In DNA, the CDR3 is TGTGCCATTGGGATGGGAGGGGGATATAACTATGGCTACACCTTC. It translates to CAIGMGGGYNYGYTF.